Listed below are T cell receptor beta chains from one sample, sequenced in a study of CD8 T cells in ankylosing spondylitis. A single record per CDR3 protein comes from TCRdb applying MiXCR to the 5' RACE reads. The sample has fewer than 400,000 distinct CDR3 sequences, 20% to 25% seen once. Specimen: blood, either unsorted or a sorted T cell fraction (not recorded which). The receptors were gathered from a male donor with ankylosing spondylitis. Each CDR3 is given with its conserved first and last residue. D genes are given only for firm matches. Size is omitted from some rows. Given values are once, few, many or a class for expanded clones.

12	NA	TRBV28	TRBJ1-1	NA	CASRAWRSEAFF	TGTGCCAGCAGGGCTTGGCGGTCTGAAGCTTTCTTT
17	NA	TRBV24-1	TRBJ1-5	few	CATSDSRTPSHNQPQHF	TGTGCCACCAGTGACTCTCGGACACCTAGCCACAATCAGCCCCAGCATTTT
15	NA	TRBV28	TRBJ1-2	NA	CASSLSRTDYWSYTF	TGTGCCAGCAGTTTATCCCGTACAGATTATTGGAGCTACACCTTC
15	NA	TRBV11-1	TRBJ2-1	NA	CASSSPGTSYNEQFF	TGTGCCAGCAGCTCCCCCGGGACTTCCTACAATGAGCAGTTCTTC
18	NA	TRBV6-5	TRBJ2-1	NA	CASSYSTPGTHSANEQFF	TGTGCCAGCAGTTACTCGACTCCCGGGACGCATAGCGCAAATGAGCAGTTCTTC
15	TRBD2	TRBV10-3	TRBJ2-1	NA	CAIRPLAGVGNEQFF	TGTGCCATCAGACCGCTAGCGGGAGTCGGCAATGAGCAGTTCTTC
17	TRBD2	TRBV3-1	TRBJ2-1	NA	CASSGSASGTSYNEQFF	TGTGCCAGCAGCGGGTCGGCTAGCGGAACCTCCTACAATGAGCAGTTCTTC
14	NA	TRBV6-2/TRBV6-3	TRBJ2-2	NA	CASSYSRGTGELFF	TGTGCCAGCAGTTACTCGAGAGGGACCGGGGAGCTGTTTTTT
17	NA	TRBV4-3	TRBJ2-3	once	CASSQATARPPTDTQYF	TGCGCCAGCAGCCAAGCGACCGCCCGACCCCCCACAGATACGCAGTATTTT
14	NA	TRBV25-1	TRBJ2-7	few	CASSEVRENYEQYF	TGTGCCAGCAGTGAGGTCAGGGAGAACTACGAGCAGTACTTC
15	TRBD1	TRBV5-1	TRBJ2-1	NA	CASSQGQSSYNEQFF	TGCGCCAGCAGCCAGGGACAGAGCTCCTACAATGAGCAGTTCTTC
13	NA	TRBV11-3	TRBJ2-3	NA	CASSPGGFDTQYF	TGTGCCAGCAGCCCAGGAGGGTTCGATACGCAGTATTTT
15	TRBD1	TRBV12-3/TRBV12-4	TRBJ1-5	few	CASSRDRGQYQPQHF	TGTGCCAGCAGTCGGGACAGGGGGCAATATCAGCCCCAGCATTTT
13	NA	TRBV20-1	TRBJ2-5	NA	CSARAGFAETQYF	TGCAGTGCTAGAGCAGGGTTTGCGGAGACCCAGTACTTC
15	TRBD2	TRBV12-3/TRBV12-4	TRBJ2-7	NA	CASSFIAGVNYEQYF	TGTGCCAGCAGTTTCATAGCGGGAGTTAACTACGAGCAGTACTTC
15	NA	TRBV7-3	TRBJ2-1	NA	CASSFTSPSYNEQFF	TGTGCCAGCAGCTTCACTAGCCCTTCCTACAATGAGCAGTTCTTC
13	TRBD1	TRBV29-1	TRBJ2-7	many	CSVETGGGGEQYF	TGCAGCGTTGAGACAGGGGGTGGTGGCGAGCAGTACTTC
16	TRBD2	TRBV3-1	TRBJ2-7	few	CASSLQFSGRSYEQYF	TGTGCCAGCAGCCTACAATTTAGCGGGAGATCCTACGAGCAGTACTTC
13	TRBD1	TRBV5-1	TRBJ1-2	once	CASSLEGTAVDTF	TGCGCCAGCAGCTTGGAAGGGACAGCTGTCGACACCTTC
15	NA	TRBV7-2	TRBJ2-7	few	CASSLRVGGPYEQYF	TGTGCCAGCAGCCTACGCGTAGGCGGACCCTACGAGCAGTACTTC
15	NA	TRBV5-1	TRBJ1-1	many	CASSLGASRYTEAFF	TGCGCCAGCAGCTTAGGGGCTTCTCGGTACACTGAAGCTTTCTTT
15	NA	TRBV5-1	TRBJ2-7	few	CASSLGVRGSYEQYF	TGCGCCAGCAGCTTGGGAGTAAGGGGCTCCTACGAGCAGTACTTC
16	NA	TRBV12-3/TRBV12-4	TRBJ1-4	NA	CASSKYRAPISEKLFF	TGTGCCAGCAGCAAGTACAGGGCGCCGATCAGTGAAAAACTGTTTTTT
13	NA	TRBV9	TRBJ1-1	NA	CASSAHHRTEAFF	TGTGCCAGCAGCGCCCATCACCGCACTGAAGCTTTCTTT
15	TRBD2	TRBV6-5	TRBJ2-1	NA	CASSYWLAGGNEQFF	TGTGCCAGCAGTTACTGGCTAGCGGGAGGGAATGAGCAGTTCTTC
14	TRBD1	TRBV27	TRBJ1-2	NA	CASRKPGQGGGYTF	TGTGCCAGCAGAAAACCGGGACAGGGTGGCGGCTACACCTTC
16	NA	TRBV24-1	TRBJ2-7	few	CATSDPATGHSYEQYF	TGTGCCACCAGTGACCCGGCGACAGGCCATTCCTACGAGCAGTACTTC
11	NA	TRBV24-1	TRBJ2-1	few	CATAASQEQFF	TGTGCCACCGCGGCTAGTCAGGAGCAGTTCTTC
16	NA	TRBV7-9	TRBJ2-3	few	CASSSFRGGRTDTQYF	TGTGCCAGCAGCTCTTTCAGGGGCGGCAGGACAGATACGCAGTATTTT
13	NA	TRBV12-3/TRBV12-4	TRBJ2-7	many	CASSFGRFGEQYF	TGTGCCAGCAGTTTTGGGCGATTTGGCGAGCAGTACTTC
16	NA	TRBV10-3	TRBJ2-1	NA	CAISESGRESYNEQFF	TGTGCCATCAGTGAGTCTGGAAGGGAGTCTTACAATGAGCAGTTCTTC
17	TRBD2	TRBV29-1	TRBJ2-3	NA	CSVRPGIIAGWTDTQYF	TGCAGCGTTCGACCAGGAATTATAGCGGGTTGGACAGATACGCAGTATTTT
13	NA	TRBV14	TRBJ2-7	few	CASSLRGSTKQYF	TGTGCCAGCTCGCTAAGGGGCAGTACCAAGCAGTACTTC
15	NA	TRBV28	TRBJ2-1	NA	CASSEGGATSIGPFF	TGTGCCAGCAGTGAGGGGGGCGCGACTAGCATCGGGCCGTTCTTC
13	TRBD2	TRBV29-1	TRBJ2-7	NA	CSVELLAGYEQYF	TGCAGCGTTGAATTACTAGCGGGTTACGAGCAGTACTTC
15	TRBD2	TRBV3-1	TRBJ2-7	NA	CASSPRTSVVYEQYF	TGTGCCAGCAGCCCCCGGACTAGCGTTGTCTACGAGCAGTACTTC
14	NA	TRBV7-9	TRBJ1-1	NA	CASSLGLGSTEAFF	TGTGCCAGCAGCTTAGGTTTGGGGAGCACTGAAGCTTTCTTT
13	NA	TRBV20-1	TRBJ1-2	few	CSARAFGRAGYTF	TGCAGTGCTAGAGCCTTCGGCAGGGCTGGCTACACCTTC
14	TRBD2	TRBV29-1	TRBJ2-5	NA	CSGKLAGGAETQYF	TGCAGCGGGAAACTAGCGGGAGGGGCGGAGACCCAGTACTTC
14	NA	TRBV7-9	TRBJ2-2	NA	CASSLPVNTGELFF	TGTGCCAGCAGCTTACCGGTCAACACCGGGGAGCTGTTTTTT
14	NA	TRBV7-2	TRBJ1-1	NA	CASSPSSGNTEAFF	TGTGCCAGCAGCCCATCCTCCGGGAACACTGAAGCTTTCTTT
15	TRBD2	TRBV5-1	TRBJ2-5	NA	CASSLFGGNQETQYF	TGCGCCAGCAGCTTGTTCGGGGGGAACCAAGAGACCCAGTACTTC
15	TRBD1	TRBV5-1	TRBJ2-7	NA	CASSLTGETGLLWYF	TGCGCCAGCAGCTTGACTGGCGAGACAGGGTTACTTTGGTACTTC
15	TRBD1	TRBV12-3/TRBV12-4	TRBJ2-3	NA	CASRYRGQITDTQYF	TGTGCCAGCAGGTACAGGGGGCAAATCACAGATACGCAGTATTTT
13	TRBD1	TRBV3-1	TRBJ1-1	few	CASRATGVTEAFF	TGTGCCAGCAGGGCGACAGGGGTTACTGAAGCTTTCTTT
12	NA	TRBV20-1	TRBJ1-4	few	CSAGPPNEKLFF	TGCAGTGCTGGTCCACCTAATGAAAAACTGTTTTTT
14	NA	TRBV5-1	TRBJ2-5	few	CASSLVQGGETQYF	TGCGCCAGCAGCTTGGTTCAGGGGGGAGAGACCCAGTACTTC
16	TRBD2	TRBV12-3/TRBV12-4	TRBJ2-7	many	CASSLYGGRAEYEQYF	TGTGCCAGCAGTTTATACGGCGGGAGGGCCGAATACGAGCAGTACTTC
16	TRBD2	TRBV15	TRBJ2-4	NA	CATSRGGAVAGNIQYF	TGTGCCACCAGCAGAGGGGGTGCGGTAGCGGGAAACATTCAGTACTTC
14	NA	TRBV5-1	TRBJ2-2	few	CASSLDGGAGELFF	TGCGCCAGCAGCTTGGACGGGGGAGCTGGGGAGCTGTTTTTT
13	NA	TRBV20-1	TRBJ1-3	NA	CSAAPTVGNTIYF	TGCAGTGCCGCGCCGACAGTGGGAAACACCATATATTTT
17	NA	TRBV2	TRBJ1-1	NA	CASRSRDPAIRNTEAFF	TGTGCCAGCAGGAGTAGGGACCCCGCAATCAGGAACACTGAAGCTTTCTTT
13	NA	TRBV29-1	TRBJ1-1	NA	CSGGGWMNTEAFF	TGCAGCGGGGGTGGGTGGATGAACACTGAAGCTTTCTTT